The clone carrying this TCR beta chain showed up many times. This specimen belongs to a study of naive and memory T cell subsets. Four PCR rounds used nested alpha and beta constant region primers plus the SP2 primer. MiXCR was run by TCRdb on the UMI-ligation and nested PCR reads, yielding one entry per CDR3 protein. This table holds about 37,000 distinct CDR3 sequences, approximately 11% found once. The CDR3 totals 16 residues. V shed 6 bases and J shed 0 bases, with 15 bases lying between them. As to treatment: skin biopsy from PPD injection site in Mantoux-positive individual. A UMI-containing oligonucleotide was joined by 3' ligation to the TCR cDNA template.

Material: skin, obtained from a tuberculin skin test site. The TCR comes from an adult in good health. This chain uses TRBV12-3 or TRBV12-4 with TRBJ2-1, with a possible D match to TRBD2 (6 bases). This chain's CDR3 is CASSPPPSDSYNEQFF. CDR3 coding DNA: TGTGCCAGCAGCCCTCCCCCTAGCGACTCCTACAATGAGCAGTTCTTC.